These T cell receptor beta chains were read from a single sample in a study of blood T cell repertoires in COVID-19. Sequenced by immunoSEQ multiplex PCR; TCRdb stores in-frame clones only, minus some. This sample has roughly 290,000 clones, with about 83% found just once. Material for sequencing was PBMCs or T cells enriched from blood (not recorded which). The receptors derive from a woman between 40 and 50 years old who had recovered from COVID-19. The CDR3 runs from the conserved cysteine through the conserved F or W. Fields, in order: clone size, CDR3 length, V gene, J gene, D gene, CDR3 DNA, CDR3 protein. D genes are given only for firm matches. Expanded clones get a size class; other rows say once, few or many, or leave the size out.

abundance: .
len: 13
v_gene: TRBV5-1
j_gene: TRBJ2-5
d_gene: .
CDR3nt: TGCGCCAGCAGCTTTCGACAGAAAGAGACCCAGTACTTC
CDR3aa: CASSFRQKETQYF

abundance: .
len: 13
v_gene: TRBV6-5
j_gene: TRBJ2-1
d_gene: .
CDR3nt: TGTGCCAGCAGGGGGAGTACCTACAATGAGCAGTTCTTC
CDR3aa: CASRGSTYNEQFF

abundance: .
len: 19
v_gene: TRBV7-9
j_gene: TRBJ2-2
d_gene: .
CDR3nt: TGTGCCAGCAGCTTCCGCCTGATTAGCGAAAAGTGGGACACCGGGGAGCTGTTTTTT
CDR3aa: CASSFRLISEKWDTGELFF

abundance: .
len: 16
v_gene: TRBV19
j_gene: TRBJ2-1
d_gene: TRBD2
CDR3nt: TGTGCCAGTACCAGACCGGGACTAGCGGGACGGGGTGAGCAGTTCTTC
CDR3aa: CASTRPGLAGRGEQFF

abundance: few
len: 14
v_gene: TRBV7-3
j_gene: TRBJ1-1
d_gene: TRBD1
CDR3nt: TGTGCCAGCAGCTTAGGGACAGGGGATACTGAAGCTTTCTTT
CDR3aa: CASSLGTGDTEAFF

abundance: .
len: 15
v_gene: TRBV5-1
j_gene: TRBJ1-2
d_gene: TRBD1
CDR3nt: TGCGCCAGCAGCCCTAGGGGGACAGGGGGCGATGGCTACACCTTC
CDR3aa: CASSPRGTGGDGYTF

abundance: .
len: 15
v_gene: TRBV7-9
j_gene: TRBJ1-1
d_gene: TRBD1
CDR3nt: TGTGCCAGCAGCCGGGAAGGGGGCTCGAACACTGAAGCTTTCTTT
CDR3aa: CASSREGGSNTEAFF

abundance: .
len: 15
v_gene: TRBV4-3
j_gene: TRBJ2-7
d_gene: TRBD1
CDR3nt: TGCGCCAGCAGCCAAGATCGGGACAGTTTCTACGAGCAGTACTTC
CDR3aa: CASSQDRDSFYEQYF

abundance: .
len: 12
v_gene: TRBV7-9
j_gene: TRBJ1-2
d_gene: .
CDR3nt: TGTGCCAGCAGCCCCGCGGACACCGGCTACACCTTC
CDR3aa: CASSPADTGYTF

abundance: once
len: 11
v_gene: TRBV6-5
j_gene: TRBJ1-4
d_gene: .
CDR3nt: TGTGCCAGCGGTCGTGAAGGGGAATTGTTTTTT
CDR3aa: CASGREGELFF

abundance: once
len: 17
v_gene: TRBV28
j_gene: TRBJ2-2
d_gene: .
CDR3nt: TGTGCCAGCACCTCATATAGGGGCAGACTGAACACCGGGGAGCTGTTTTTT
CDR3aa: CASTSYRGRLNTGELFF

abundance: .
len: 16
v_gene: TRBV14
j_gene: TRBJ2-1
d_gene: TRBD2
CDR3nt: TGTGCCAGCAGCCAAGAAAGGCTAGCGGGAGCGAATGAGCAGTTCTTC
CDR3aa: CASSQERLAGANEQFF

abundance: .
len: 13
v_gene: TRBV6-5
j_gene: TRBJ1-4
d_gene: .
CDR3nt: TGTGCCAGCAGGACCTCGGGTGGGGAAAAACTGTTTTTT
CDR3aa: CASRTSGGEKLFF

abundance: .
len: 14
v_gene: TRBV6-2/TRBV6-3
j_gene: TRBJ2-2
d_gene: .
CDR3nt: TGTGCCAGCAGTTACACCTCGGGGATCGGGGAGCTGTTTTTT
CDR3aa: CASSYTSGIGELFF

abundance: .
len: 13
v_gene: TRBV28
j_gene: TRBJ1-2
d_gene: .
CDR3nt: TGTGCCAGCACCCCGGGGGGGGGCGATGGCTACACCTTC
CDR3aa: CASTPGGGDGYTF

abundance: .
len: 19
v_gene: TRBV4-1
j_gene: TRBJ2-6
d_gene: TRBD1
CDR3nt: TGCGCCAGCAGCCAGGGACAGGCGGGCCAAGACTCTGGGGCCAACGTCCTGACTTTC
CDR3aa: CASSQGQAGQDSGANVLTF

abundance: .
len: 14
v_gene: TRBV7-9
j_gene: TRBJ1-4
d_gene: TRBD1
CDR3nt: TGTGCCAGCAGCTCTGGGACAGAGAATGAAAAACTGTTTTTT
CDR3aa: CASSSGTENEKLFF

abundance: .
len: 16
v_gene: TRBV27
j_gene: TRBJ2-3
d_gene: TRBD2
CDR3nt: TGTGCCAGCAGAGCCCCGGGACTAGCGGACACAGATACGCAGTATTTT
CDR3aa: CASRAPGLADTDTQYF

abundance: .
len: 12
v_gene: TRBV24-1
j_gene: TRBJ2-1
d_gene: TRBD2
CDR3nt: TGTGCCACCAGTGAGCGGGAGCCGGAGCAGTTCTTC
CDR3aa: CATSEREPEQFF

abundance: .
len: 15
v_gene: TRBV19
j_gene: TRBJ2-6
d_gene: .
CDR3nt: TGTGCCAGTAGTCCAGTCCTCTCTGGGGCCAACGTCCTGACTTTC
CDR3aa: CASSPVLSGANVLTF

abundance: .
len: 14
v_gene: TRBV5-1
j_gene: TRBJ1-5
d_gene: .
CDR3nt: TGCGCCAGCAGCGTAGACAGTAGCAATCAGCCCCAGCATTTT
CDR3aa: CASSVDSSNQPQHF

abundance: .
len: 13
v_gene: TRBV3-1/TRBV3-2
j_gene: TRBJ2-7
d_gene: .
CDR3nt: TGTGCCAGCAGCCAAGATCCTCTCTACGAGCAGTACTTC
CDR3aa: CASSQDPLYEQYF

abundance: .
len: 19
v_gene: TRBV7-2
j_gene: TRBJ2-7
d_gene: TRBD2
CDR3nt: TGTGCCAGCAGCCTAAGCGGGACTAGCGGGAGCTTGCCCCACTACGAGCAGTACTTC
CDR3aa: CASSLSGTSGSLPHYEQYF

abundance: .
len: 15
v_gene: TRBV7-9
j_gene: TRBJ2-7
d_gene: TRBD2
CDR3nt: TGTGCCAGCAGCTACCCGACTAGCGGGAACTACGAGCAGTACTTC
CDR3aa: CASSYPTSGNYEQYF

abundance: .
len: 13
v_gene: TRBV11-2
j_gene: TRBJ1-4
d_gene: .
CDR3nt: TGTGCCAGCAGCTTCCGCGTGTCCACAGAACTGTTTTTT
CDR3aa: CASSFRVSTELFF

abundance: once
len: 13
v_gene: TRBV27
j_gene: TRBJ2-5
d_gene: .
CDR3nt: TGTGCCAGCAGTTTCCGGGTTTTAGAGACCCAGTACTTC
CDR3aa: CASSFRVLETQYF

abundance: .
len: 13
v_gene: TRBV27
j_gene: TRBJ2-7
d_gene: .
CDR3nt: TGTGCCAGCAGTTTATCAGCGGCTTACGAGCAGTACTTC
CDR3aa: CASSLSAAYEQYF

abundance: .
len: 15
v_gene: TRBV24-1
j_gene: TRBJ2-1
d_gene: .
CDR3nt: TGTGCCACCAGTGAACCAAGCGGAGGGGACAATGAGCAGTTCTTC
CDR3aa: CATSEPSGGDNEQFF

abundance: .
len: 11
v_gene: TRBV19
j_gene: TRBJ1-1
d_gene: .
CDR3nt: TGTGCCAGTAGTATCGACAGTGAAGCTTTCTTT
CDR3aa: CASSIDSEAFF

abundance: .
len: 15
v_gene: TRBV2
j_gene: TRBJ1-1
d_gene: TRBD1
CDR3nt: TGTGCCAGCAGGGTGACGACAGGGGTGGACACTGAAGCTTTCTTT
CDR3aa: CASRVTTGVDTEAFF

abundance: .
len: 15
v_gene: TRBV6-6
j_gene: TRBJ2-2
d_gene: TRBD1
CDR3nt: TGTGCCAGCAGAAGGACAGGGGTAGCGACCGGGGAGCTGTTTTTT
CDR3aa: CASRRTGVATGELFF

abundance: many
len: 13
v_gene: TRBV30
j_gene: TRBJ2-2
d_gene: .
CDR3nt: TGTGCCTGGAGTCTCTTCTCTCCTCCTTGGCTGTTTTTT
CDR3aa: CAWSLFSPPWLFF

abundance: .
len: 11
v_gene: TRBV28
j_gene: TRBJ2-7
d_gene: .
CDR3nt: TGTGCCAGCAGTGAAACTTACGAGCAGTACTTC
CDR3aa: CASSETYEQYF

abundance: .
len: 16
v_gene: TRBV30
j_gene: TRBJ2-5
d_gene: TRBD2
CDR3nt: TGTGCCTGGAGTGTAGCCGGGACTAGCGGGAGGGGGTCCCAGTACTTC
CDR3aa: CAWSVAGTSGRGSQYF

abundance: .
len: 13
v_gene: TRBV28
j_gene: TRBJ1-4
d_gene: .
CDR3nt: TGTGCCAGCAGTCAGGGAAGGAATGAAAAACTGTTTTTT
CDR3aa: CASSQGRNEKLFF

abundance: .
len: 16
v_gene: TRBV15
j_gene: TRBJ2-1
d_gene: .
CDR3nt: TGTGCCACCAGCAGAGGAGGTGGGGCCTTGGGCAATGAGCAGTTCTTC
CDR3aa: CATSRGGGALGNEQFF

abundance: .
len: 13
v_gene: TRBV9
j_gene: TRBJ2-2
d_gene: .
CDR3nt: TGTGCCAGCACCAACCGGAGCACCGGGGAGCTGTTTTTT
CDR3aa: CASTNRSTGELFF

abundance: once
len: 13
v_gene: TRBV27
j_gene: TRBJ1-3
d_gene: .
CDR3nt: TGTGCCAGCAGTTTAAGTGCAGGTCCGATATTATATTTT
CDR3aa: CASSLSAGPILYF

abundance: .
len: 13
v_gene: TRBV19
j_gene: TRBJ1-2
d_gene: .
CDR3nt: TGTGCCAGTAGTATCTTAGCCAACTATGGCTACACCTTC
CDR3aa: CASSILANYGYTF

abundance: .
len: 15
v_gene: TRBV28
j_gene: TRBJ1-1
d_gene: TRBD1
CDR3nt: TGTGCCAGCAGTTGGGACAGCCACCGGGGCACTGAAGCTTTCTTT
CDR3aa: CASSWDSHRGTEAFF

abundance: .
len: 15
v_gene: TRBV28
j_gene: TRBJ2-2
d_gene: .
CDR3nt: TGTGCCAGCAGGGCGGACAGCCCGAACACCGGGGAGCTGTTTTTT
CDR3aa: CASRADSPNTGELFF

abundance: .
len: 14
v_gene: TRBV7-9
j_gene: TRBJ1-1
d_gene: .
CDR3nt: TGTGCCAGCAGCCACCCGGGGGGGTGGGGGGAAGCTTTCTTT
CDR3aa: CASSHPGGWGEAFF

abundance: .
len: 16
v_gene: TRBV28
j_gene: TRBJ1-6
d_gene: .
CDR3nt: TGTGCCAGCAGTTTATGGCCCTGGGGGGGCGATTCACCCCTCCACTTT
CDR3aa: CASSLWPWGGDSPLHF

abundance: .
len: 17
v_gene: TRBV13
j_gene: TRBJ2-6
d_gene: .
CDR3nt: TGTGCCAGCAGCCAAAGACAGGAGGCTTTTGGGGCCAACGTCCTGACTTTC
CDR3aa: CASSQRQEAFGANVLTF

abundance: .
len: 12
v_gene: TRBV28
j_gene: TRBJ2-7
d_gene: .
CDR3nt: TGTGCCAGCAGTCTACGGGTGGGCGAGCAGTACTTC
CDR3aa: CASSLRVGEQYF

abundance: .
len: 14
v_gene: TRBV27
j_gene: TRBJ1-2
d_gene: .
CDR3nt: TGTGCCAGCAGCTCCGGGACACCACCTTATGGCTACACCTTC
CDR3aa: CASSSGTPPYGYTF

abundance: .
len: 14
v_gene: TRBV6-5
j_gene: TRBJ1-2
d_gene: TRBD1
CDR3nt: TGTGCCAGCAGTCGACAGGGGGCCGCCTATGGCTACACCTTC
CDR3aa: CASSRQGAAYGYTF

abundance: .
len: 17
v_gene: TRBV15
j_gene: TRBJ1-1
d_gene: .
CDR3nt: TGTGCCACCAGCAGAGATCGCGTGAGGGTAGGGAACACTGAAGCTTTCTTT
CDR3aa: CATSRDRVRVGNTEAFF

abundance: .
len: 15
v_gene: TRBV7-2
j_gene: TRBJ2-1
d_gene: TRBD2
CDR3nt: TGTGCCAGCAGCTTAGAAGCGGGAGGGTACAGTGAGCAGTTCTTC
CDR3aa: CASSLEAGGYSEQFF

abundance: .
len: 13
v_gene: TRBV7-3
j_gene: TRBJ2-7
d_gene: .
CDR3nt: TGTGCCAGCAGCTCAACCCGGGACAACGAGCAGTACTTC
CDR3aa: CASSSTRDNEQYF

abundance: .
len: 15
v_gene: TRBV2
j_gene: TRBJ2-5
d_gene: TRBD2
CDR3nt: TGTGCCAGCGGACTAGCGGGTTCCCCCCAAGAGACCCAGTACTTC
CDR3aa: CASGLAGSPQETQYF

abundance: .
len: 13
v_gene: TRBV24-1
j_gene: TRBJ2-7
d_gene: .
CDR3nt: TGTGCCACCAGTGATAGCACAGGGTACGAGCAGTACTTC
CDR3aa: CATSDSTGYEQYF

abundance: .
len: 13
v_gene: TRBV6-4
j_gene: TRBJ1-1
d_gene: .
CDR3nt: TGTGCCAGCAGTGCCGGACAGAACACTGAAGCTTTCTTT
CDR3aa: CASSAGQNTEAFF